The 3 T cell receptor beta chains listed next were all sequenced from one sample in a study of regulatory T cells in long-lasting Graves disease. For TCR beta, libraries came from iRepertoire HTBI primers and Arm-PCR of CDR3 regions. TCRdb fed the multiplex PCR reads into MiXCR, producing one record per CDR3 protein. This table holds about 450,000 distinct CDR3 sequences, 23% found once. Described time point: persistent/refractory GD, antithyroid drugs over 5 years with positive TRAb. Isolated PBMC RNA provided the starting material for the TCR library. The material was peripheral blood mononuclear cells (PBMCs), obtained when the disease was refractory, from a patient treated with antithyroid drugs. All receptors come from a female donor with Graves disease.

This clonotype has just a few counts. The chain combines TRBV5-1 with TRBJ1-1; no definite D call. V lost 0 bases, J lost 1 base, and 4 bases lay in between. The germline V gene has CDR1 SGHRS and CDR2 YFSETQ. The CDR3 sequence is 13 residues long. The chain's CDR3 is CASSLESNTEAFF. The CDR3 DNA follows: TGCGCCAGCAGCTTGGAGTCGAACACTGAAGCTTTCTTT.

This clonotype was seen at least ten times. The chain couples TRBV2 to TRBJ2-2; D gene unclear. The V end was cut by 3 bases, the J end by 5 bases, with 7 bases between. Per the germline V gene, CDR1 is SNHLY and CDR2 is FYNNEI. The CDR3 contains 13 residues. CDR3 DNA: TGTGCCAGCAGTGAGGCTAGTACCGGGGAGCTGTTTTTT. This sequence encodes CASSEASTGELFF.

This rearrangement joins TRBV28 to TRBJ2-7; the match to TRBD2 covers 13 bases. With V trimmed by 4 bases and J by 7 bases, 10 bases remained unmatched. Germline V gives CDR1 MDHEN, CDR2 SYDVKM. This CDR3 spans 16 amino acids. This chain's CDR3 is CASSSRLAGGLEEQYF. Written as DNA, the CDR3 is TGTGCCAGCAGTTCGAGACTAGCGGGGGGCCTCGAAGAGCAGTACTTC.